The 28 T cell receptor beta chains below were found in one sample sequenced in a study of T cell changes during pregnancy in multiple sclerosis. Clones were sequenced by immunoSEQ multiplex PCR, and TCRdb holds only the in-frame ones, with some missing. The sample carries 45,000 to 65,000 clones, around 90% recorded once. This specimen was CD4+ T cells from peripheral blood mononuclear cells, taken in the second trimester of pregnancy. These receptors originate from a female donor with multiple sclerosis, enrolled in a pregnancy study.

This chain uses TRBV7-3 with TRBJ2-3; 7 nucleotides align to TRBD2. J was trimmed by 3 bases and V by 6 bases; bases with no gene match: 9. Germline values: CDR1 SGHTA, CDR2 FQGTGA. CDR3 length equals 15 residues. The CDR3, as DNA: TGTGCCAGCAGGGGTGGCGGGGGAAGGACAGATACGCAGTATTTT. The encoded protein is CASRGGGGRTDTQYF.

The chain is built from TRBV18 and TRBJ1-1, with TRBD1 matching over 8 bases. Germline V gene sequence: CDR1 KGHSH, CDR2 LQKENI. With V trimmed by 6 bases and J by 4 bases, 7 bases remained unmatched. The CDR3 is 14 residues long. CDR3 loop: CASSPQGATTEAFF. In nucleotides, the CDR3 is TGTGCCAGCTCCCCTCAGGGGGCAACCACTGAAGCTTTCTTT.

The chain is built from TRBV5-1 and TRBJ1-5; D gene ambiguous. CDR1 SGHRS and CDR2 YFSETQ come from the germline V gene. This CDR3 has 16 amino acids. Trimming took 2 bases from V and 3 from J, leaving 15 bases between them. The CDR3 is CASSLGPRRNNQPQHF. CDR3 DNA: TGCGCCAGCAGCTTAGGCCCCCGGAGGAACAATCAGCCCCAGCATTTT.

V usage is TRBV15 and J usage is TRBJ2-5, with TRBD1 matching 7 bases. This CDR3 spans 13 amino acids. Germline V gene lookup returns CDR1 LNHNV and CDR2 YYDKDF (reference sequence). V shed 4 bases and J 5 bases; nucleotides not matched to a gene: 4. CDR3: CATSNRGGETQYF. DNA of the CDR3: TGTGCCACCAGCAACAGGGGCGGGGAGACCCAGTACTTC.

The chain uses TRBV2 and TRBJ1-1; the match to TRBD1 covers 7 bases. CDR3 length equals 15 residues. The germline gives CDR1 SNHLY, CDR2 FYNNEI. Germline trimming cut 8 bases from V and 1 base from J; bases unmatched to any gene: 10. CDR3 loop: CASRGKGATNTEAFF. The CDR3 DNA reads TGTGCCAGCCGCGGAAAGGGGGCAACGAACACTGAAGCTTTCTTT.

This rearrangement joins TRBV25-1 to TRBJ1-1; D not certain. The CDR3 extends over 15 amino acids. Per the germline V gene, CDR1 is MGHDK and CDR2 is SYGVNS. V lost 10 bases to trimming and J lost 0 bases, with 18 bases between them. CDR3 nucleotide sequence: TGTGCCATTGGTACTCGCTCGGGTATGAACACTGAAGCTTTCTTT. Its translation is CAIGTRSGMNTEAFF. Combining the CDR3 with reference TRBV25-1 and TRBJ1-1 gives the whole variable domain EADIYQTPRYLVIGTGKKITLECSQTMGHDKMYWYQQDPGMELHLIHYSYGVNSTEKGDLSSESTVSRIRTEHFPLTLESARPSHTSQYLCAIGTRSGMNTEAFFGQGTRLTVV.

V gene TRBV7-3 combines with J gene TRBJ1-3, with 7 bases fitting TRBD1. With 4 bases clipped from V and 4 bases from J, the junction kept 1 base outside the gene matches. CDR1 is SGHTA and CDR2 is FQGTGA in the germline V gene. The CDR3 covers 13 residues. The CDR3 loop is CASSSDRGNTIYF. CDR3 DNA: TGTGCCAGCAGCTCGGACAGGGGAAACACCATATATTTT.

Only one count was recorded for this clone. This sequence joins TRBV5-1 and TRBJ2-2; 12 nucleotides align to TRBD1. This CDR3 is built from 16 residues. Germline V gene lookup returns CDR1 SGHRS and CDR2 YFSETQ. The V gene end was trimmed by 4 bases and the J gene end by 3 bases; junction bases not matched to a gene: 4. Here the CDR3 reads CASSRGQGADTGELFF. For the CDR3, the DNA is TGCGCCAGCAGCCGGGGACAGGGGGCAGACACCGGGGAGCTGTTTTTT.

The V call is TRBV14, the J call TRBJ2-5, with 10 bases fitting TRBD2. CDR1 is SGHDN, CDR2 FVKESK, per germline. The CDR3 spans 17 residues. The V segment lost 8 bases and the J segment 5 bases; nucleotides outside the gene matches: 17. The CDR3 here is CASSRTSGAGALETQYF. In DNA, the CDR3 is TGTGCCAGCTCGAGGACTAGCGGTGCCGGGGCGTTGGAGACCCAGTACTTC.

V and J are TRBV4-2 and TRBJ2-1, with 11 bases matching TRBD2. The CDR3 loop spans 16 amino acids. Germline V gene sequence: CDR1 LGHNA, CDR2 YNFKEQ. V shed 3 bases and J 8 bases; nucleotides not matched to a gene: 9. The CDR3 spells CASSQTSGVLGDEQFF. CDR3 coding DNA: TGTGCCAGCAGCCAGACTAGCGGGGTCCTGGGTGATGAGCAGTTCTTC.

The CDR3 nucleotides are TGTGCCAGCAGCAGCGGGGGAATTGCAGATACGCAGTATTTT. It is translated as CASSSGGIADTQYF. V usage is TRBV6-6 and J usage is TRBJ2-3, with 8 bases that match TRBD2. Trimming removed 6 bases from V and 4 bases from J; junction bases left unmatched: 6. Looked up from germline, CDR1 is MNHNY and CDR2 is SVGAGI (reference sequence). This CDR3 is 14 amino acids long.

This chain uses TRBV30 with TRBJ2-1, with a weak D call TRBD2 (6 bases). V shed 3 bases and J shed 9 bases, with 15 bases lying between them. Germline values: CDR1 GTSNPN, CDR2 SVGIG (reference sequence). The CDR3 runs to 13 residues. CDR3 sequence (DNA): TGTGCCTGGAGCGGGAGCCCTAAGGGTGAGCAGTTCTTC. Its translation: CAWSGSPKGEQFF.

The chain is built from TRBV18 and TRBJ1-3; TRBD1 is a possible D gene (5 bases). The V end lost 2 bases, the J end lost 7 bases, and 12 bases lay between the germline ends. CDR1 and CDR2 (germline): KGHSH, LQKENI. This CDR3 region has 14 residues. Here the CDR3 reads CASSPGTAGNTIYF. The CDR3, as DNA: TGTGCCAGCTCACCAGGGACCGCGGGGAACACCATATATTTT.

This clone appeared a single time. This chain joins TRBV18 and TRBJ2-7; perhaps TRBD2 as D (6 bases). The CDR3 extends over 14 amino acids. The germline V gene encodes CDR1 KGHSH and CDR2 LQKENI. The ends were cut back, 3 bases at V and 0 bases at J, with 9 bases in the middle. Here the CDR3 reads CASSPRDFSYEQYF. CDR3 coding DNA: TGTGCCAGCTCACCCCGGGACTTCTCCTACGAGCAGTACTTC.

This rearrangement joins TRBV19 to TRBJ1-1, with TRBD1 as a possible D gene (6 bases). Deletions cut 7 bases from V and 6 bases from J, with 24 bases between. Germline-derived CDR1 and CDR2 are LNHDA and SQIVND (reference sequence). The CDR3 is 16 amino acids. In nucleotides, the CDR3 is TGTGCCAGTAAGAAGGGGCCCGCAGGGGTAGGCGCTGAAGCTTTCTTT. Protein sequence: CASKKGPAGVGAEAFF.

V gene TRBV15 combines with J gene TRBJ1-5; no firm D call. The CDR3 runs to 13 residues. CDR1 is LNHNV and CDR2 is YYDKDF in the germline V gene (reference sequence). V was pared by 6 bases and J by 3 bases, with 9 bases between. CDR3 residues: CATSVGVNQPQHF. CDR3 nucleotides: TGTGCCACCAGTGTGGGCGTCAATCAGCCCCAGCATTTT.

DNA of the CDR3: TGTGCCAGCAGACAGGGGGAAACTGAAGCTTTCTTT. Amino acid sequence: CASRQGETEAFF. The chain couples TRBV25-1 to TRBJ1-1, with 8 nucleotides matching TRBD1. Trimming removed 6 bases from V and 5 bases from J; junction bases left unmatched: 2. Looked up from germline, CDR1 is MGHDK and CDR2 is SYGVNS. The CDR3 runs to 12 residues.

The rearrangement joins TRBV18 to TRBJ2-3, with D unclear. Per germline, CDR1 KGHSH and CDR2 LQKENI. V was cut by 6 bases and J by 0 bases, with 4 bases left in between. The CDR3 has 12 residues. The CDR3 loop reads CASSPSTDTQYF. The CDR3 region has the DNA TGTGCCAGCTCCCCTAGCACAGATACGCAGTATTTT.

CDR3 loop: CASSLKGGIYGYTF. In DNA form, the CDR3 reads TGTGCCAGCAGCTTAAAGGGAGGGATCTATGGCTACACCTTC. The rearrangement links TRBV7-8 to TRBJ1-2; no definite D call. This CDR3 has 14 residues. The V end lost 2 bases, the J end lost 4 bases, and 11 bases lay between the germline ends. Germline V gene data show CDR1 as SGHVS and CDR2 as FQNEAQ.

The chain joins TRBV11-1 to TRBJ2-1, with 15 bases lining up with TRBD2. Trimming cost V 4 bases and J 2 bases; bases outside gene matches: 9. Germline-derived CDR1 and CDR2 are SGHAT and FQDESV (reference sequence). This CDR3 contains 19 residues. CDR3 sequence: CASSSGLAGGRGAYNEQFF. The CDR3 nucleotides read TGTGCCAGCAGCTCCGGACTAGCGGGGGGGCGGGGGGCCTACAATGAGCAGTTCTTC.

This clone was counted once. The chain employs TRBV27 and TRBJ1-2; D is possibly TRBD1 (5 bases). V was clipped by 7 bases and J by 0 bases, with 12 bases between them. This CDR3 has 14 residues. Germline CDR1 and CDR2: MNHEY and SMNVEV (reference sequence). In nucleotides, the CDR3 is TGTGCCAGCAAGGGGCCACGAACTAACTATGGCTACACCTTC. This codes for CASKGPRTNYGYTF.

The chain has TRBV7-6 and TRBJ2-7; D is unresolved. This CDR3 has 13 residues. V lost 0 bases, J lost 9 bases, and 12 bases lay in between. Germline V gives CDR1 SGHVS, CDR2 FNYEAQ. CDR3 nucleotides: TGTGCCAGCAGCTTAGCCCCGCGTGATGGGCAGTACTTC. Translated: CASSLAPRDGQYF.

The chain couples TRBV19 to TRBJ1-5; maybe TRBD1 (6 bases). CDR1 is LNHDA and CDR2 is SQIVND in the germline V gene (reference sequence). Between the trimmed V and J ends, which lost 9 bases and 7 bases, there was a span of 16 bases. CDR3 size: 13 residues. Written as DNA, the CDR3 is TGTGCCAGCAAAACAGGGATGGGCCAGCCCCAGCATTTT. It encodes CASKTGMGQPQHF.

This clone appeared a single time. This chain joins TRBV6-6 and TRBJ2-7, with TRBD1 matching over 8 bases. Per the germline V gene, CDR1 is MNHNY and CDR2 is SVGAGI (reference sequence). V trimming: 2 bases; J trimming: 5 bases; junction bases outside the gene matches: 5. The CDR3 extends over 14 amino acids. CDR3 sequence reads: CASSYPQGAHEQYF. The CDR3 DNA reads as TGTGCCAGCAGTTACCCTCAGGGGGCACACGAGCAGTACTTC.

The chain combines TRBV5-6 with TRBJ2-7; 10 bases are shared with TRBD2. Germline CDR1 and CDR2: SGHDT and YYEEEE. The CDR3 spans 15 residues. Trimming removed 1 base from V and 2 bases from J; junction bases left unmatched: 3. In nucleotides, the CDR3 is TGTGCCAGCAGCTTGTTAGCGGGGGGCCCCTACGAGCAGTACTTC. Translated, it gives CASSLLAGGPYEQYF.

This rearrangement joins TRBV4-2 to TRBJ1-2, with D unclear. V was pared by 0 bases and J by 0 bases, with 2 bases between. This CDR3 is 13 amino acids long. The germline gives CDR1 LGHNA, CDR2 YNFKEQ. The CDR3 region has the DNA TGTGCCAGCAGCCAAGATACTAACTATGGCTACACCTTC. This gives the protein CASSQDTNYGYTF.

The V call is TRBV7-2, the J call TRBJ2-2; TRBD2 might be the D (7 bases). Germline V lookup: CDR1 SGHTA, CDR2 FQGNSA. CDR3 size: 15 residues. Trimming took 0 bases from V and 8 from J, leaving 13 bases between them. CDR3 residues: CASSLAGGRIGELFF. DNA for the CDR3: TGTGCCAGCAGCTTAGCGGGGGGGCGAATTGGGGAGCTGTTTTTT.

CDR3 sequence reads: CASKDGRGYQETQYF. The CDR3 DNA follows: TGCGCCAGCAAGGACGGTAGGGGTTACCAAGAGACCCAGTACTTC. This chain uses TRBV10-2 with TRBJ2-5, with D possibly TRBD1 on 5 matching bases. V was trimmed by 7 bases and J by 0 bases, leaving 15 bases between them. CDR1 is WSHSY and CDR2 is SAAADI in the germline V gene. The CDR3 loop spans 15 amino acids.